What follows is one T cell receptor (beta chain) and its context. Its antigen is currently unknown. This record belongs to a study of shared clonotypes between healthy human individuals. Study context: Serving as donors were two women and three men, whose ages spanned 18 to 49. Per donor, CD8 memory used one plate, CD8 naive used two, CD4 memory used three and CD4 naive used three.

Study results and limitations: Among non-shared clonotypes, generation probabilities were lower than among those shared by all four donors. Sampling covered nothing but blood. Tissue TCR repertoires likely differ from those found in blood.

The CDR3 runs to 14 residues. Trimming removed 5 bases from V and 5 bases from J; junction bases left unmatched: 8. Germline assignment: CDR1 MNHEY and CDR2 SMNVEV (reference sequence). Some clones are missing from TCRdb's copy, which holds only in-frame ones; the method was immunoSEQ multiplex PCR. The sample contains around 330,000 clones, 74% of which appear only once. Material: memory CD4+ T cells sorted from blood. Noted subset: CD45RA-negative fraction. The J gene is TRBJ2-7, the V gene TRBV27; TRBD1 aligns across 8 bases. This sequence was found in a man aged 25-45 years in good health. CDR3 amino acids: CASSPTQGADEQYF. Written as DNA, the CDR3 is TGTGCCAGCAGTCCAACTCAGGGGGCGGACGAGCAGTACTTC.